The present TCR beta chain was sequenced within a study of OX40 agonist ivuxolimab in advanced cancers. Study overall: Two patients with cutaneous melanoma and one with hepatocellular carcinoma, three in total, showed partial responses.

The data were produced by immunoSEQ multiplex PCR, yet TCRdb's version contains in-frame clones alone and is incomplete. The data contain about 13,000 clones, 84% of them seen just once; the ten biggest clones take up about 25%. This CDR3 region has 16 residues. V gave up 4 bases and J gave up 4 bases; unmatched junction bases: 8. Germline CDR1 reads SGHVS; CDR2 reads FNYEAQ. The J gene is TRBJ1-1, the V gene TRBV7-6; 11 bases are a match to TRBD1. The sequence was obtained from an adult with an advanced solid tumor such as melanoma, head and neck, liver or kidney cancer. This sample comprised CD4+ or CD8+ T cells sorted from blood, obtained in a trial of the OX40 agonist ivuxolimab. This CDR3 reads CASSSRTGGAGTEAFF. CDR3 DNA: TGTGCCAGCAGCTCTAGGACAGGGGGCGCGGGCACTGAAGCTTTCTTT. The complete variable domain, with remaining parts taken from reference TRBV7-6 and TRBJ1-1, reads GAGVSQSPRYKVTKRGQDVALRCDPISGHVSLYWYRQALGQGPEFLTYFNYEAQQDKSGLPNDRFSAERPEGSISTLTIQRTEQRDSAMYRCASSSRTGGAGTEAFFGQGTRLTVV.